One and the same sample provided the 17 T cell receptor beta chains below, sequenced in a study of T cell changes during pregnancy in multiple sclerosis (dated by TCRdb to between 2019 and 2020). Library preparation used the immunoSEQ multiplex PCR assay. TCRdb retrieved this table from immuneACCESS and kept in-frame rearrangements only. Not all clones are present; in checked studies, unresolved V genes account for under half, and no reason is known for the remainder. The table for this sample lists under 100,000 clones; about 94% of them were counted only once. The biggest ten clones account for roughly 2.5% of the sample. The specimen was peripheral blood, collected in the third trimester of pregnancy. All receptors derive from a female donor with multiple sclerosis, enrolled in a pregnancy study.

The gene calls are TRBV5-4 and TRBJ1-2; D is ambiguous. The CDR3 totals 15 residues. Germline CDR1 and CDR2: SGHNT and YYREEE (reference sequence). Trimming took 0 bases from V and 2 from J, leaving 11 bases between them. DNA of the CDR3: TGTGCCAGCAGCTTGGATGCCAGGTTAAACTATGGCTACACCTTC. Translation: CASSLDARLNYGYTF.

V gene TRBV4-1 combines with J gene TRBJ2-4; D gene unclear. The CDR3 is 13 amino acids. The ends were cut back, 0 bases at V and 7 bases at J, with 7 bases in the middle. Germline CDR1 reads MGHRA; CDR2 reads YSYEKL. The CDR3: CASSQEYGNIQYF. In nucleotides, the CDR3 is TGCGCCAGCAGCCAAGAGTACGGGAACATTCAGTACTTC.

The V and J genes are TRBV2 and TRBJ2-3, with 7 bases lining up with TRBD1. The CDR3 runs 14 residues. The germline V gene encodes CDR1 SNHLY and CDR2 FYNNEI. V lost 7 bases, J lost 2 bases, and 6 bases stayed unmatched. The CDR3 region is CASKTGWATDTQYF. CDR3 DNA sequence: TGTGCCAGCAAGACAGGGTGGGCCACAGATACGCAGTATTTT.

The chain links TRBV7-9 to TRBJ2-3; D not resolved. Trimming took 1 base from V and 3 from J, leaving 8 bases between them. In germline, CDR1 is SEHNR, CDR2 FQNEAQ (reference sequence). The CDR3 contains 14 residues. The CDR3 loop is CASSLGGVTDTQYF. The CDR3 DNA follows: TGTGCCAGCAGCTTAGGTGGAGTAACAGATACGCAGTATTTT.

As for this clone: The germline gene is not matched at one end of the junction; a read error may be the cause. The chain joins TRBV7-7 to TRBJ2-1; tentatively, D is TRBD2 (5 bases). Per the germline V gene, CDR1 is SSHAT and CDR2 is FNYEAQ (reference sequence). CDR3 length: 14 residues. Here the CDR3 DNA reads TGTGCTAGCAGCCCCTCCCTCGAGCGGAATGAGCAGTTCTTC. Amino acid sequence: CASSPSLERNEQFF.

This chain joins TRBV15 and TRBJ2-7; maybe TRBD1 (5 bases). The CDR3 is made up of 13 amino acids. Germline assignment: CDR1 LNHNV and CDR2 YYDKDF (reference sequence). Trimming pared 6 bases from V and 0 bases from J, leaving 9 bases between. CDR3: CATRQVSSYEQYF. CDR3 nucleotide sequence: TGTGCCACCAGACAGGTCAGCTCCTACGAGCAGTACTTC.

This chain uses TRBV19 with TRBJ2-3; D may be TRBD2 (6 bases). V was cut by 5 bases and J by 5 bases, with 20 bases left in between. Germline V gene lookup returns CDR1 LNHDA and CDR2 SQIVND (reference sequence). The CDR3 consists of 16 residues. For the CDR3, the DNA is TGTGCCAGTAGTCCCCCCTGGGCGGGGCTGGGAGATACGCAGTATTTT. Its protein is CASSPPWAGLGDTQYF.

The rearrangement links TRBV6-6 to TRBJ1-1; the match to TRBD1 covers 7 bases. The CDR3 totals 15 residues. The V and J ends lost 6 bases and 5 bases, in that order; junction bases with no gene match: 12. Per germline, CDR1 MNHNY and CDR2 SVGAGI (reference sequence). The CDR3: CASRTPRGSGTEAFF. For the CDR3, the DNA is TGTGCCAGCAGAACGCCCAGGGGGTCCGGGACTGAAGCTTTCTTT.

The V call is TRBV25-1, the J call TRBJ1-1, with unresolved D. Per germline, CDR1 MGHDK and CDR2 SYGVNS. The CDR3 has 15 amino acids. V was shortened by 4 bases and J by 3 bases, with 15 bases between the two germline ends. Here the CDR3 DNA reads TGTGCCAGCAGTGCGAGAGGGCAGTTTTACACTGAAGCTTTCTTT. Translating it yields CASSARGQFYTEAFF.

The rearrangement links TRBV7-8 to TRBJ2-7, with 11 positions matching TRBD2. The CDR3 length is 15 residues. The V segment lost 1 base and the J segment 5 bases; nucleotides outside the gene matches: 4. CDR1 is SGHVS and CDR2 is FQNEAQ in the germline V gene. The CDR3 reads CASSLELAGGHEQYF. The CDR3 nucleotides are TGTGCCAGCAGCTTAGAGCTAGCGGGGGGCCACGAGCAGTACTTC.

This clone was picked up one time. The chain uses TRBV6-4 and TRBJ1-2; unclear D gene. CDR3 size: 14 residues. Germline V gene sequence: CDR1 MRHNA, CDR2 SNTAGT. The germline V and J ends were trimmed by 0 bases and 8 bases, with 13 bases remaining between them. CDR3 sequence reads: CASSDSNKPRGYTF. The CDR3 nucleotides are TGTGCCAGCAGTGACTCGAATAAACCGAGGGGCTACACCTTC.

The chain is built from TRBV7-8 and TRBJ2-1, with unresolved D. The germline V gene has CDR1 SGHVS and CDR2 FQNEAQ. The CDR3 sequence is 12 residues long. V was trimmed by 4 bases and J by 7 bases, leaving 8 bases between them. Here the CDR3 reads CASSSLENEQFF. The CDR3 coding sequence is TGTGCCAGCAGCTCCCTGGAGAATGAGCAGTTCTTC.

V usage is TRBV7-6 and J usage is TRBJ2-2; TRBD1 matches 8 bases. Trimming at V came to 4 bases and at J to 3 bases, leaving 7 bases not matched to a gene. In germline, CDR1 is SGHVS, CDR2 FNYEAQ. This CDR3 comprises 16 residues. The CDR3 is CASSSRQGTDTGELFF. The CDR3 DNA reads as TGTGCCAGCAGCTCTAGACAGGGGACGGACACCGGGGAGCTGTTTTTT.

The chain has TRBV7-8 and TRBJ1-1; D gene ambiguous. Germline CDR1 is SGHVS and CDR2 is FQNEAQ. The CDR3 has 17 residues. Trimming shortened V by 3 bases and J by 0 bases, and 17 bases separated the two germline ends. CDR3 residues: CASSFSRGFSLNTEAFF. The CDR3 bases are TGTGCCAGCAGCTTTAGCCGAGGGTTCAGTTTGAACACTGAAGCTTTCTTT.

This rearrangement joins TRBV5-4 to TRBJ2-7; 9 bases line up with TRBD2. The junction had 7 bases not matched to a gene; V was cut back by 4 bases and J by 5 bases. This CDR3 has 14 amino acids. Germline CDR1 reads SGHNT; CDR2 reads YYREEE (reference sequence). The CDR3 coding sequence is TGTGCCAGCAGCATTAGCGGGGGTCCCAACGAGCAGTACTTC. Translation: CASSISGGPNEQYF.

This clone was detected only once. This sequence joins TRBV18 and TRBJ1-1; D not certain. With 0 bases removed from V and 8 bases from J, the gap between germline ends came to 10 bases. From germline, CDR1 is KGHSH and CDR2 LQKENI. CDR3 length equals 13 residues. The CDR3 DNA follows: TGTGCCAGCTCACCACCGTACCAGGAAGAAGCTTTCTTT. This codes for CASSPPYQEEAFF.

V is TRBV11-1 and J is TRBJ2-7, with 14 bases matching TRBD2. V gave up 2 bases and J gave up 7 bases; unmatched junction bases: 10. CDR1 is SGHAT, CDR2 FQDESV, per germline (reference sequence). This CDR3 has 17 residues. The CDR3 sequence: CASSLPGTSGSTGEQYF. CDR3 bases: TGTGCCAGCAGCTTACCGGGGACTAGCGGGAGTACGGGGGAGCAGTACTTC.